These T cell receptor beta chains were read from a single sample in a study of Graves' ophthalmopathy and Graves' hyperthyroidism. TCRdb fed the multiplex PCR reads into MiXCR, producing one record per CDR3 protein. The sample has some 750,000 distinct CDR3 sequences; 40% are singletons. The material sequenced was peripheral blood. The receptor set was obtained from an adult man with Graves' ophthalmopathy. Both conserved end residues are part of each CDR3.

>TRBJ1-6|TRBV5-6
CASSSGGGLHF
>TRBJ1-1|TRBV19
CASRPPDRVNTEAFF
>TRBJ1-5|TRBV19
CASSAGGDHSNQPQHF
>TRBJ2-7|TRBV29-1
CSVEDYEQYF
>TRBJ2-7|TRBV7-6
CASSLSYGYEQYF
>TRBJ1-5|TRBV24-1
CASSELPGVSQPQHF
>TRBJ2-5|TRBV9
CASSVAPVTGDQYF
>TRBJ2-7|TRBV10-3
CAISESGHEQYF
>TRBJ1-2|TRBV7-9
CASSFSLEGFYGYTF
>TRBJ2-7|TRBV25-1
CASSELGGRSSYEQYF
>TRBJ1-2|TRBV15
CATSSLWTYGTGEGYTF
>TRBJ1-5|TRBV15
CATSTSVRGNQPQHF
>TRBJ1-2|TRBV6-6
CASNQLGADYGYTF
>TRBJ2-2|TRBV6-5
CASSYSSVGELFF
>TRBJ1-2|TRBV2
CASSLSYYGYTF
>TRBJ1-1|TRBV19
CASSSPTGTNTEALF
>TRBJ2-2|TRBV25-1
CASSEFAGTVEQFF
>TRBJ2-7|TRBV7-9
CASSVTGGYEQYF
>TRBJ1-1|TRBV6-4
CASSYKSLNTEAFF
>TRBJ1-6|TRBV7-9
CASSLGPRQGYSPLHF
>TRBJ1-4|TRBV15
CATSVEGGRGEKLFF
>TRBJ2-2|TRBV12-3/TRBV12-4
CASSVGLANTGELFF
>TRBJ2-5|TRBV29-1
CSVVTGIRETQYF
>TRBJ1-1|TRBV7-9
CASSSGSVGPEAFF
>TRBJ2-7|TRBV5-5
CASSWPGAVDEVEQYF